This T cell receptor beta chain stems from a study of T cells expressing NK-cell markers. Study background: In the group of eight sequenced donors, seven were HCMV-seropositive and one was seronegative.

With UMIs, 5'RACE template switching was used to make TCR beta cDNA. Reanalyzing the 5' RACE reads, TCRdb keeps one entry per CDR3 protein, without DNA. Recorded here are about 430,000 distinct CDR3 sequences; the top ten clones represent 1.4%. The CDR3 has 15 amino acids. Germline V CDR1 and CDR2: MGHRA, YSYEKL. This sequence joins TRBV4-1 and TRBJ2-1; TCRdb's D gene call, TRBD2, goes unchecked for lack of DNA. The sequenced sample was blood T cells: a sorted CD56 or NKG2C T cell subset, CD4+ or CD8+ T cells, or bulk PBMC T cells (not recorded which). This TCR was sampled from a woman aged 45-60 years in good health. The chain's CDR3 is CASSHPASGRNEQFF.